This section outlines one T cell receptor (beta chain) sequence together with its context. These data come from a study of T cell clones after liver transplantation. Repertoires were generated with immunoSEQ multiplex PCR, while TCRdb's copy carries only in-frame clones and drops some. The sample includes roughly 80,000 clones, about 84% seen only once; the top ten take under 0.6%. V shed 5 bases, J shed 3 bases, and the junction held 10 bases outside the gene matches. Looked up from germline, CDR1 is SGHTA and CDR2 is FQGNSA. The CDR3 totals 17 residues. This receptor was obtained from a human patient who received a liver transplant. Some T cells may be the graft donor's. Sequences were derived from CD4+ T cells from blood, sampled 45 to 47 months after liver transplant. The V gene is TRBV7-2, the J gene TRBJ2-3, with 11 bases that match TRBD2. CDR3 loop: CASSPGLAEGATDTQYF. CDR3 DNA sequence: TGTGCCAGCAGCCCGGGACTAGCGGAAGGCGCAACAGATACGCAGTATTTT.